A single sample gave rise to the 26 T cell receptor beta chains below, sequenced in a study of T cells in Graves' hyperthyroidism and ophthalmopathy. RNA transcripts were the template for amplifying TCR beta CDR3 regions. Initially, a first-round RT-PCR of the TCR CDR3 employed the HTBI primer set. TCRdb re-derived calls from the multiplex PCR reads in MiXCR, one entry per CDR3 protein. Of around 540,000 distinct CDR3 sequences in the sample, about 16% are singletons; the top ten hold 25% to 35%. Sequenced: blood. The source is a woman aged 25 to 39 with Graves' ophthalmopathy.

As DNA, the CDR3 is TGTGCCAGCAGGGAACCGACAGGGAGCTACGAGCAGTACTTC. This translates into CASREPTGSYEQYF. The chain recombines TRBV6-2 or TRBV6-3 with TRBJ2-7; the match to TRBD1 covers 7 bases. There are 14 residues in the CDR3. Trimming removed 6 bases from V and 3 bases from J; junction bases left unmatched: 8. The germline V gene has CDR1 MNHEY and CDR2 SVGEGT.

The rearrangement links TRBV10-3 to TRBJ2-1; 8 nucleotides agree with TRBD2. This CDR3 has 16 residues. CDR1 is ENHRY, CDR2 SYGVKD, per germline. With 6 bases clipped from V and 2 bases from J, the junction kept 9 bases outside the gene matches. CDR3: CAISLSGSIPYNEQFF. For the CDR3, the DNA is TGTGCCATCAGCCTCAGCGGGAGCATCCCCTACAATGAGCAGTTCTTC.

The gene calls are TRBV5-1 and TRBJ1-5; TRBD1 matches at 8 bases. This CDR3 spans 15 amino acids. Germline V gene data show CDR1 as SGHRS and CDR2 as YFSETQ. Trimming removed 0 bases from V and 6 bases from J; junction bases left unmatched: 5. Here the CDR3 reads CASSLGTGKGQPQHF. As DNA, the CDR3 is TGCGCCAGCAGCTTGGGGACAGGGAAAGGTCAGCCCCAGCATTTT.

This clonotype has a count of ten or more. The chain recombines TRBV7-3 with TRBJ2-3; 9 nucleotides align to TRBD2. Germline CDR1 SGHTA, CDR2 FQGTGA. V lost 4 bases, J lost 4 bases, and 9 bases stayed unmatched. This CDR3 region has 16 residues. CDR3 protein: CASSSAGAGGPDTQYF. The CDR3 region has the DNA TGTGCCAGCAGCTCCGCGGGAGCGGGAGGTCCAGATACGCAGTATTTT. Complete variable domain (other parts from reference TRBV7-3 and TRBJ2-3): GAGVSQTPSNKVTEKGKYVELRCDPISGHTALYWYRQSLGQGPEFLIYFQGTGAADDSGLPNDRFFAVRPEGSVSTLKIQRTERGDSAVYLCASSSAGAGGPDTQYFGPGTRLTVL.

This clonotype was detected ten times or more. J is TRBJ2-1 and V is TRBV2, with TRBD1 identical over 8 bases. The CDR3 extends over 15 amino acids. V was pared by 4 bases and J by 9 bases, with 11 bases of the junction left unmatched. The V gene's germline CDR1 is SNHLY and CDR2 FYNNEI. CDR3 in DNA: TGTGCCAGCAGTGGATCTCCAGGGGGCTTAAGTGAGCAGTTCTTC. Amino acids: CASSGSPGGLSEQFF.

This clonotype has at least ten counts. The chain links TRBV11-1 to TRBJ1-1; D uncertain. The CDR3 length is 14 residues. Per germline, CDR1 SGHAT and CDR2 FQDESV (reference sequence). The V end lost 5 bases, the J end lost 1 base, and 11 bases lay between the germline ends. This chain's CDR3 is CASSPSGGNTEAFF. For the CDR3, the DNA is TGTGCCAGCAGCCCCTCGGGCGGGAACACTGAAGCTTTCTTT.

This clonotype was counted between two and nine times. The V and J genes are TRBV15 and TRBJ2-7, with 9 bases that match TRBD2. V shed 2 bases and J 3 bases; nucleotides not matched to a gene: 2. The CDR3 is 14 residues long. Per the germline V gene, CDR1 is LNHNV and CDR2 is YYDKDF (reference sequence). The CDR3: CATSRFSGGYEQYF. The DNA of the CDR3 is TGTGCCACCAGCAGATTTAGCGGGGGCTACGAGCAGTACTTC.

The DNA of the CDR3 is TGTGCCAGCAGGGTACTGACAGGGGTCGACCAAGAGACCCAGTACTTC. Amino acids: CASRVLTGVDQETQYF. This chain joins TRBV6-1 and TRBJ2-5; 8 nucleotides agree with TRBD1. This CDR3 has 16 amino acids. Per the germline V gene, CDR1 is MNHNS and CDR2 is SASEGT. Trimming at V came to 6 bases and at J to 0 bases, leaving 9 bases not matched to a gene.

This clonotype was observed at least ten times. This chain links TRBV20-1 with TRBJ2-7, with 9 bases identical to TRBD2. Germline V gene sequence: CDR1 DFQATT, CDR2 SNEGSKA (reference sequence). V was clipped by 0 bases and J by 3 bases; unmatched bases: 6. The CDR3 is made up of 15 amino acids. This CDR3 reads CSARELLAGSYEQYF. In DNA form, the CDR3 reads TGCAGTGCTAGAGAATTACTAGCGGGCAGCTACGAGCAGTACTTC.

This clonotype was detected only a few times. The gene calls are TRBV20-1 and TRBJ1-1, with D perhaps TRBD1 (5 bases). Germline V gene data show CDR1 as DFQATT and CDR2 as SNEGSKA (reference sequence). The CDR3 sequence is 12 residues long. V was clipped by 4 bases and J by 6 bases, with 12 bases between them. CDR3 coding DNA: TGCAGTGCTAAAGCCGGGGGGGCTGAAGCTTTCTTT. It yields the protein CSAKAGGAEAFF.

Of note for this clonotype: A much larger clone lies one base from this, so it may be a read error. The chain couples TRBV24-1 to TRBJ2-1, with D perhaps assigned TRBD1 or TRBD2 (5 bases each). The J call could be wrong; TRBJ2-7 is a better fit for the DNA end. This CDR3 is built from 15 residues. From germline, CDR1 is KGHDR and CDR2 SFDVKD. CDR3 sequence reads: CATSDLHPGSNEQYF. CDR3 DNA: TGTGCCACCAGTGATTTGCACCCAGGGAGTAATGAGCAGTACTTC.

This clonotype has more than one count but fewer than ten. The rearrangement uses TRBV25-1 and TRBJ1-5, with D perhaps TRBD1 (5 bases). V dropped 6 bases and J dropped 4 bases, with 13 bases sitting between them. There are 14 residues in the CDR3. The germline V gene encodes CDR1 MGHDK and CDR2 SYGVNS. CDR3 DNA: TGTGCCAGCAGCAAGACGACAGATAATCAGCCCCAGCATTTT. Translated, it gives CASSKTTDNQPQHF.

The chain couples TRBV7-9 to TRBJ2-7; TRBD1 matches 9 bases. In germline, CDR1 is SEHNR, CDR2 FQNEAQ (reference sequence). CDR3 length equals 16 residues. The J segment lost 3 bases and the V segment lost 5 bases, leaving 11 bases of the junction unmatched. The CDR3 DNA reads as TGTGCCAGCAGCCCCGTAACAGGGGGCGGTGGCTACGAGCAGTACTTC. It translates to CASSPVTGGGGYEQYF.

This clonotype was counted many times. The chain recombines TRBV20-1 with TRBJ2-7; tentatively, D is TRBD1 or TRBD2 (5 bases each). The germline CDR1 and CDR2 sequences are DFQATT and SNEGSKA (reference sequence). Trimming left V 4 bases short and J 4 bases short, with 14 bases between. There are 13 residues in the CDR3. CDR3 coding DNA: TGCAGTGCTAATACCGGGACCCCTTACGAGCAGTACTTC. Translating gives CSANTGTPYEQYF.

This clonotype was seen a handful of times. The genes are TRBV10-2 and TRBJ2-1; D tentatively fits TRBD1 or TRBD2 (6 bases each). This CDR3 contains 16 residues. Trimming left V 7 bases short and J 4 bases short, with 20 bases between. CDR1 and CDR2 (germline): WSHSY, SAAADI. The CDR3 loop is CASTFSPTGRYNEQFF. For the CDR3, the DNA is TGCGCCAGCACCTTCTCCCCCACAGGGAGGTACAATGAGCAGTTCTTC.

The chain links TRBV6-5 to TRBJ2-2; D uncertain. The germline CDR1 and CDR2 sequences are MNHEY and SVGAGI. The V gene lost 4 bases and the J gene lost 4 bases, with 10 bases spanning the gap. The CDR3 covers 14 residues. The CDR3 sequence is CASSWSATTGELFF. The CDR3 DNA sequence: TGTGCCAGCAGTTGGTCAGCGACCACCGGGGAGCTGTTTTTT.

Many counts were recorded for this clonotype. The V gene is TRBV30, the J gene TRBJ1-2, with unresolved D. Looked up from germline, CDR1 is GTSNPN and CDR2 is SVGIG (reference sequence). The CDR3 covers 12 residues. V was cut by 2 bases and J by 2 bases, with 6 bases left in between. The CDR3 is CAWSTANYGYTF. For the CDR3, the DNA is TGTGCCTGGAGTACAGCCAACTATGGCTACACCTTC.

In this sample, this clonotype turned up many times. This chain joins TRBV2 and TRBJ2-7; 8 positions agree with TRBD1. The CDR3 spans 14 residues. Per germline, CDR1 SNHLY and CDR2 FYNNEI. The V gene end was trimmed by 5 bases and the J gene end by 3 bases; junction bases not matched to a gene: 6. The CDR3 region is CASSYGTGYYEQYF. CDR3 DNA: TGTGCCAGCAGTTATGGGACAGGTTACTACGAGCAGTACTTC. Looking up the rest from reference TRBV2 and TRBJ2-7 gives the full variable domain: EPEVTQTPSHQVTQMGQEVILRCVPISNHLYFYWYRQILGQKVEFLVSFYNNEISEKSEIFDDQFSVERPDGSNFTLKIRSTKLEDSAMYFCASSYGTGYYEQYFGPGTRLTVT.

This clonotype has ten or more counts. The chain carries TRBV7-2 and TRBJ2-5; 8 bases agree with TRBD2. Germline loops: CDR1 SGHTA, CDR2 FQGNSA. The CDR3 sequence is 17 residues long. V was clipped by 5 bases and J by 1 base; unmatched bases: 12. The CDR3 nucleotides are TGTGCCAGCAGCCGCCCCGGAAGTAGCGGGGCCCAAGAGACCCAGTACTTC. Its protein product is CASSRPGSSGAQETQYF.

The sample holds many counts of this clonotype. The chain is built from TRBV7-2 and TRBJ2-3; D unclear. The V and J ends lost 2 bases and 2 bases respectively, with 8 bases between them. The germline gives CDR1 SGHTA, CDR2 FQGNSA. This CDR3 spans 14 amino acids. CDR3 region: CASSLRRYTDTQYF. The DNA of the CDR3 is TGTGCCAGCAGCTTACGCAGATACACAGATACGCAGTATTTT.

At least ten counts were recorded for this clonotype. The rearrangement uses TRBV19 and TRBJ2-2; D unresolved. This CDR3 comprises 14 residues. Germline V CDR1 and CDR2: LNHDA, SQIVND (reference sequence). V was clipped by 5 bases and J by 7 bases, with 14 bases between them. CDR3 sequence: CASSLLTSGGELFF. The CDR3 DNA is TGTGCCAGTAGTCTCCTGACGTCGGGCGGGGAGCTGTTTTTT. The full variable domain, with the rest looked up from reference TRBV19 and TRBJ2-2, is DGGITQSPKYLFRKEGQNVTLSCEQNLNHDAMYWYRQDPGQGLRLIYYSQIVNDFQKGDIAEGYSVSREKKESFPLTVTSAQKNPTAFYLCASSLLTSGGELFFGEGSRLTVL.

This clonotype was counted at least ten times. The rearrangement uses TRBV12-3 or TRBV12-4 and TRBJ1-2; tentative D call: TRBD1 (6 bases). The CDR3 totals 13 residues. The V end was cut by 6 bases, the J end by 6 bases, with 14 bases between. The chain's CDR3 is CASSPRGQDGYTF. CDR3 DNA sequence: TGTGCCAGCAGCCCCAGGGGTCAGGATGGCTACACCTTC.

This clonotype has a count of ten or more. V usage is TRBV20-1 and J usage is TRBJ2-1; D possibly corresponds to TRBD1 (5 bases). The length of the CDR3 is 12 residues. Germline V gene data show CDR1 as DFQATT and CDR2 as SNEGSKA (reference sequence). Deletions cut 0 bases from V and 10 bases from J, with 10 bases between. CDR3 loop: CSAREGRLEQFF. CDR3 nucleotide sequence: TGCAGTGCTAGAGAGGGGCGGCTGGAGCAGTTCTTC.

This clonotype appeared a few times. The rearrangement joins TRBV27 to TRBJ1-5, with D unresolved. Germline V CDR1 and CDR2: MNHEY, SMNVEV (reference sequence). Trimming left V 5 bases short and J 5 bases short, with 4 bases between. This CDR3 region has 11 residues. The CDR3: CASSLYQPQHF. The DNA for the CDR3 is TGTGCCAGCAGTCTCTATCAGCCCCAGCATTTT.

The table lists this clonotype with a few counts. V is TRBV28 and J is TRBJ2-3; no definite D call. The CDR3 sequence is 12 residues long. Per germline, CDR1 MDHEN and CDR2 SYDVKM. The ends were cut back, 11 bases at V and 3 bases at J, with 12 bases in the middle. The CDR3 DNA reads as TGTGCCGTCGGTGACGCTACAGATACGCAGTATTTT. Amino acids: CAVGDATDTQYF. Full variable domain (outside the CDR3, taken from reference TRBV28 and TRBJ2-3): DVKVTQSSRYLVKRTGEKVFLECVQDMDHENMFWYRQDPGLGLRLIYFSYDVKMKEKGDIPEGYSVSREKKERFSLILESASTNQTSMYLCAVGDATDTQYFGPGTRLTVL.

This clonotype has at least ten counts. The rearrangement uses TRBV20-1 and TRBJ1-5; D gene unclear. Deletions cut 2 bases from V and 5 bases from J, with 7 bases between. Per germline, CDR1 DFQATT and CDR2 SNEGSKA (reference sequence). This CDR3 is built from 12 residues. The CDR3, as DNA: TGCAGTGCTAGAAAGGTGGATCAGCCCCAGCATTTT. Protein: CSARKVDQPQHF.